The 26 T cell receptor beta chains presented below share a single source sample, sequenced in a study of CD8+ T cells in alopecia areata. Treatment denoted: oral pan-JAK inhibitor, 5-10 mg twice daily. Extracted from the samples, RNA was reverse transcribed into cDNA to serve as the sequencing template. Some clones are missing from TCRdb's copy, which holds only in-frame ones; the method was immunoSEQ multiplex PCR. This table has about 300,000 clones, nearly 60% appearing once. Sequenced here: CD4+ T cells sorted from blood, sampled at week 24, from a patient treated with tofacitinib. The receptor set was obtained from a human donor with alopecia areata.

The chain joins TRBV7-2 to TRBJ2-5; 10 nucleotides line up with TRBD2. J was trimmed by 1 base and V by 1 base; bases with no gene match: 3. Germline CDR1 reads SGHTA; CDR2 reads FQGNSA. This CDR3 is 16 amino acids long. The CDR3 sequence: CASSLGTSGFQETQYF. The CDR3, as DNA: TGTGCCAGCAGCTTAGGGACTAGCGGATTCCAAGAGACCCAGTACTTC.

This rearrangement joins TRBV2 to TRBJ2-7; D possibly corresponds to TRBD1 (6 bases). The CDR3 extends over 14 amino acids. CDR1 and CDR2 (germline): SNHLY, FYNNEI. Trimming removed 6 bases at V and 2 bases at J, with 14 bases between. The CDR3 loop reads CASRSQGPTYEQYF. DNA for the CDR3: TGTGCCAGCAGGTCACAGGGACCCACCTACGAGCAGTACTTC.

The chain recombines TRBV30 with TRBJ1-5; possible D gene TRBD1, 5 bases. The CDR3 consists of 17 residues. Germline V gives CDR1 GTSNPN, CDR2 SVGIG (reference sequence). The V gene lost 4 bases and the J gene lost 4 bases, with 23 bases spanning the gap. CDR3 in DNA: TGTGCCTGGACCCTCCCAGGGACCGGGAGTTTGAATCAGCCCCAGCATTTT. This sequence encodes CAWTLPGTGSLNQPQHF. The variable domain in full, with the rest retrieved from reference TRBV30 and TRBJ1-5, is SQTIHQWPATLVQPVGSPLSLECTVEGTSNPNLYWYRQAAGRGLQLLFYSVGIGQISSEVPQNLSASRPQDRQFILSSKKLLLSDSGFYLCAWTLPGTGSLNQPQHFGDGTRLSIL.

The V gene is TRBV11-1, the J gene TRBJ2-7; no definite D call. V lost 6 bases and J 2 bases, leaving 11 bases between the germline ends. CDR1 SGHAT and CDR2 FQDESV come from the germline V gene (reference sequence). This CDR3 comprises 13 residues. This chain's CDR3 is CASSLLHTYEQYF. The CDR3 bases are TGTGCCAGCAGTTTGCTCCACACCTACGAGCAGTACTTC.

This rearrangement joins TRBV15 to TRBJ1-5; the D is unclear. The CDR3 is 14 amino acids. Deletions cut 1 base from V and 7 bases from J, with 11 bases between. CDR1 is LNHNV and CDR2 is YYDKDF in the germline V gene (reference sequence). For the CDR3, the DNA is TGTGCCACCAGCAGAGCCGGACGGCCGCAGCCCCAGCATTTT. Translating it yields CATSRAGRPQPQHF.

The chain is built from TRBV7-9 and TRBJ1-2; unclear D gene. This CDR3 comprises 12 residues. Germline V CDR1 and CDR2: SEHNR, FQNEAQ (reference sequence). Trimming shortened V by 3 bases and J by 7 bases, and 9 bases separated the two germline ends. DNA for the CDR3: TGTGCCAGCAGCTTTACGGGGTCTGGCTACACCTTC. Residues: CASSFTGSGYTF.

The chain employs TRBV19 and TRBJ2-1; D gene unclear. The CDR3 is 14 amino acids. Trimming pared 1 base from V and 7 bases from J, leaving 11 bases between. Germline V gene lookup returns CDR1 LNHDA and CDR2 SQIVND (reference sequence). DNA for the CDR3: TGTGCCAGTAGTATAGCGTCCCTAGGTAATGAGCAGTTCTTC. It specifies CASSIASLGNEQFF.

This clone was seen a few times. The sample contains more than one DNA sequence encoding this CDR3. The chain is built from TRBV29-1 and TRBJ2-1, with 7 positions matching TRBD2. The CDR3 runs to 13 residues. The trim removed 5 bases at V and 3 bases at J, leaving 4 bases unmatched. Germline V gene data show CDR1 as SQVTM and CDR2 as ANQGSEA. In DNA, the CDR3 is TGCAGCGTTCAGGGAGGGAGCTACAATGAGCAGTTCTTC. It yields the protein CSVQGGSYNEQFF.

The V and J genes are TRBV5-4 and TRBJ2-3; possible D gene TRBD2, 6 bases. The germline V and J ends were trimmed by 10 bases and 2 bases, with 11 bases remaining between them. The CDR3 consists of 12 residues. Per germline, CDR1 SGHNT and CDR2 YYREEE (reference sequence). CDR3 nucleotides: TGTGCCCTTCGGGGGTTCACAGATACGCAGTATTTT. Its translation: CALRGFTDTQYF.

This chain connects TRBV5-4 to TRBJ2-5; 8 bases line up with TRBD2. CDR1 SGHNT and CDR2 YYREEE come from the germline V gene (reference sequence). With 3 bases clipped from V and 3 bases from J, the junction kept 10 bases outside the gene matches. The CDR3 length is 16 residues. CDR3 residues: CASSSPHGGAKETQYF. CDR3 nucleotides: TGTGCCAGCAGCTCGCCCCACGGGGGGGCCAAAGAGACCCAGTACTTC.

CDR3 region: CASSQDTGTYYEQYF. CDR3 nucleotides: TGCGCCAGCAGCCAAGATACCGGGACTTACTACGAGCAGTACTTC. This chain connects TRBV4-1 to TRBJ2-7, with D tentatively TRBD2 (6 bases). Trimming removed 0 bases at V and 3 bases at J, with 12 bases between. This CDR3 contains 15 residues. Per germline, CDR1 MGHRA and CDR2 YSYEKL.

A note on this clone: Different DNA sequences within this sample yield the same CDR3. The rearrangement uses TRBV18 and TRBJ2-5; D uncertain. V was trimmed by 2 bases and J by 1 base, leaving 2 bases between them. The CDR3 is 12 amino acids. The germline V gene has CDR1 KGHSH and CDR2 LQKENI. The chain's CDR3 is CASSPSQETQYF. CDR3 sequence (DNA): TGTGCCAGCTCACCATCCCAAGAGACCCAGTACTTC.

The rearrangement links TRBV5-1 to TRBJ2-7; 7 positions agree with TRBD1. V dropped 4 bases and J dropped 1; count of bases not matched to a gene: 5. CDR3 length: 14 amino acids. Looked up from germline, CDR1 is SGHRS and CDR2 is YFSETQ. In nucleotides, the CDR3 is TGCGCCAGCAGCCGAGAGACAGGGTCCTACGAGCAGTACTTC. It translates to CASSRETGSYEQYF.

This chain joins TRBV25-1 and TRBJ1-5, with D hard to call. Germline V gene sequence: CDR1 MGHDK, CDR2 SYGVNS. The V end was cut by 1 base, the J end by 2 bases, with 15 bases between. The length of the CDR3 is 17 residues. The CDR3 region has the DNA TGTGCCAGCAGTGAATCCCTCGGGGTGGAGGGCAATCAGCCCCAGCATTTT. It encodes CASSESLGVEGNQPQHF.

This clone showed up just a few times. V gene TRBV11-2 combines with J gene TRBJ1-1; TRBD1 is a possible D gene (5 bases). The CDR3 is 15 amino acids. The V end was cut by 1 base, the J end by 0 bases, with 9 bases between. Germline assignment: CDR1 SGHAT and CDR2 FQNNGV. For the CDR3, the DNA is TGTGCCAGCAGCTTAGTCGCGGGGGTGAACACTGAAGCTTTCTTT. This sequence encodes CASSLVAGVNTEAFF.

V is TRBV27 and J is TRBJ2-7; 7 bases line up with TRBD1. Germline V CDR1 and CDR2: MNHEY, SMNVEV (reference sequence). CDR3 length equals 14 residues. V trimming: 4 bases; J trimming: 2 bases; junction bases outside the gene matches: 5. The CDR3 protein is CASSSHRGAYEQYF. The CDR3 bases are TGTGCCAGCAGTTCCCACAGGGGTGCCTACGAGCAGTACTTC.

The rearrangement joins TRBV7-2 to TRBJ2-3, with D perhaps given as TRBD1 or TRBD2 (5 bases each). CDR3 length: 15 amino acids. Per the germline V gene, CDR1 is SGHTA and CDR2 is FQGNSA. Trimming removed 0 bases from V and 5 bases from J, with 12 bases in between. CDR3 residues: CASSLAGPGGDTQYF. The CDR3 nucleotides are TGTGCCAGCAGCTTAGCTGGGCCTGGGGGAGATACGCAGTATTTT.

This chain connects TRBV30 to TRBJ2-5, with 7 bases identical to TRBD2. Germline lookup yields CDR1 GTSNPN and CDR2 SVGIG (reference sequence). The ends lost 2 bases at V and 2 bases at J; junction bases unmatched: 8. The CDR3 covers 15 residues. The DNA of the CDR3 is TGTGCCTGGAGTAAAGGGACTACCCAACAAGAGACCCAGTACTTC. Amino acids: CAWSKGTTQQETQYF.

About this clone itself: The same CDR3 also results from other DNA sequences found in this sample. V and J are TRBV5-1 and TRBJ2-5, with no clear D. The germline V and J ends were trimmed by 4 bases and 5 bases, with 6 bases remaining between them. The CDR3 covers 11 residues. The V gene's germline CDR1 is SGHRS and CDR2 YFSETQ. In DNA, the CDR3 is TGCGCCAGCAGCCCCGGGGAGACCCAGTACTTC. Its translation: CASSPGETQYF.

The gene calls are TRBV5-6 and TRBJ2-1; 9 bases agree with TRBD2. Per germline, CDR1 SGHDT and CDR2 YYEEEE. The trim removed 0 bases at V and 4 bases at J, leaving 5 bases unmatched. CDR3 length: 16 residues. This CDR3 is CASSLDGTSYYNEQFF. For the CDR3, the DNA is TGTGCCAGCAGCTTGGACGGGACTAGCTATTACAATGAGCAGTTCTTC.

The chain joins TRBV28 to TRBJ1-2, with 7 bases identical to TRBD1. The V gene's germline CDR1 is MDHEN and CDR2 SYDVKM. The length of the CDR3 is 12 residues. After removal of 9 bases from V and 8 bases from J, the junction contained 9 bases not matched to a gene. CDR3 region: CASRTGPAGYTF. The CDR3 coding sequence is TGTGCCAGTCGGACAGGACCTGCCGGCTACACCTTC.

The rearrangement joins TRBV6-6 to TRBJ2-2; TRBD1 might be the D (6 bases). The CDR3 is made up of 13 amino acids. Trimming cost V 6 bases and J 6 bases, with 11 bases left between them. Germline V gene data show CDR1 as MNHNY and CDR2 as SVGAGI (reference sequence). CDR3 sequence: CASRRTVPGELFF. The CDR3 coding sequence is TGTGCCAGCAGACGGACAGTCCCCGGGGAGCTGTTTTTT.

Of note for this clone: In the same sample, other DNA sequences code for this CDR3. The V and J genes are TRBV5-1 and TRBJ1-2, with TRBD1 matching over 7 bases. Germline trimming cut 3 bases from V and 4 bases from J; bases unmatched to any gene: 3. The germline V gene has CDR1 SGHRS and CDR2 YFSETQ. The CDR3 runs to 13 residues. CDR3: CASSSTGVYGYTF. CDR3 bases: TGCGCCAGCAGCTCCACAGGGGTCTATGGCTACACCTTC.

V is TRBV29-1 and J is TRBJ2-7; TRBD1 matches 9 bases. The germline V gene encodes CDR1 SQVTM and CDR2 ANQGSEA. The CDR3 is made up of 13 amino acids. Trimming removed 4 bases from V and 3 bases from J; junction bases left unmatched: 4. The CDR3 coding sequence is TGCAGCGTTGCGGGACAGGGTTTCTACGAGCAGTACTTC. Encoded protein: CSVAGQGFYEQYF.

V gene TRBV14 combines with J gene TRBJ2-2; TRBD2 aligns across 9 bases. This CDR3 has 15 residues. J lost 3 bases, V lost 5 bases, and 4 bases had no gene match. From germline, CDR1 is SGHDN and CDR2 FVKESK. CDR3 in amino acids: CASSEVAGDTGELFF. In nucleotides, the CDR3 is TGTGCCAGCAGCGAAGTAGCGGGGGACACCGGGGAGCTGTTTTTT.

CDR3 residues: CASSRRGGKIYGYTF. The CDR3, as DNA: TGTGCCAGCAGTCGAAGAGGGGGAAAAATCTATGGCTACACCTTC. The chain uses TRBV6-5 and TRBJ1-2, with D perhaps TRBD1 (6 bases). V shed 5 bases and J shed 4 bases, with 17 bases lying between them. Germline-derived CDR1 and CDR2 are MNHEY and SVGAGI. This CDR3 contains 15 residues.